The sequence of this T cell receptor (beta chain) was determined in a study of shared clonotypes between healthy human individuals. The naive CD8 subset, CD45RO-negative cells positively selected for CCR7, excluded terminally differentiated effector memory CD45RA+ cells. The assay was immunoSEQ multiplex PCR, and TCRdb's table has in-frame clones only and misses some. This sample has about 2 million clones, with about 95% found just once. In the case of this clone: The antigen remains unidentified.

Germline loops: CDR1 MNHNS, CDR2 SASEGT. J was trimmed by 2 bases and V by 1 base; bases with no gene match: 1. CDR3 length: 14 amino acids. Findings of the study overall: Generation probability values for non-shared clonotypes were lower than those for clonotypes shared by all four donors. Richness estimates generally favored naive over memory subsets. The diversity represented, both genetic and in exposure history, was limited by few donors.

The receptor comes from a man between 18 and 35 years old in good health. The V call is TRBV6-1, the J call TRBJ2-7, with 8 bases matching TRBD1. The sequenced sample was naive CD8+ T cells sorted from blood. CDR3 in DNA: TGTGCCAGCAGTGAAGAGGACAGGGCCTACGAGCAGTACTTC. Its translation is CASSEEDRAYEQYF.